The entry below describes one TCR beta chain. Germline loops: CDR1 WNHNN, CDR2 SYGVQD (reference sequence). V was cut by 0 bases and J by 5 bases, with 13 bases left in between. This CDR3 region has 15 residues. This specimen belongs to a study of control samples from healthy donors and cancer patients. Some clones are missing from TCRdb's copy, which holds only in-frame ones; the method was immunoSEQ multiplex PCR. This table has roughly 83,000 clones, more than 75% appearing once. Sequenced: blood. The receptor was isolated from a woman aged 55-69 years in good health. The genes are TRBV10-1 and TRBJ1-2, with D uncertain. The CDR3 reads CASSESHRFGYGYTF. The CDR3 DNA is TGCGCCAGCAGTGAGTCTCACAGATTCGGATATGGCTACACCTTC.